These 27 T cell receptor beta chains were all obtained from the same sample, sequenced in a study of shared clonotypes between healthy human individuals. Using immunoSEQ multiplex PCR, the repertoire was profiled, and TCRdb retains in-frame clones only, with some absent. This table holds a few million clones, approximately 94% found once. Material: naive CD4+ T cells sorted from blood. Sample subset: CD45RA+ positively selected. The receptors originated from a man between 18 and 29 years old in good health.

The V and J genes are TRBV11-2 and TRBJ2-7; 9 bases match TRBD1. V dropped 1 base and J dropped 0; count of bases not matched to a gene: 4. Germline CDR1 and CDR2: SGHAT and FQNNGV. This CDR3 has 16 amino acids. The CDR3 spells CASSLGGQGLSYEQYF. CDR3 nucleotide sequence: TGTGCCAGCAGCTTAGGTGGACAGGGGCTCTCCTACGAGCAGTACTTC. Full variable domain (rest looked up from reference TRBV11-2 and TRBJ2-7): EAGVAQSPRYKIIEKRQSVAFWCNPISGHATLYWYQQILGQGPKLLIQFQNNGVVDDSQLPKDRFSAERLKGVDSTLKIQPAKLEDSAVYLCASSLGGQGLSYEQYFGPGTRLTVT.

The DNA of the CDR3 is TGTGCCAGCAGTACCGGGACTAGCGATCGTGAGCAGTTCTTC. This gives the protein CASSTGTSDREQFF. This sequence joins TRBV6-4 and TRBJ2-1, with TRBD2 identical over 10 bases. Germline V lookup: CDR1 MRHNA, CDR2 SNTAGT. The CDR3 loop spans 14 amino acids. The V and J ends lost 5 bases and 9 bases, in that order; junction bases with no gene match: 7.

The rearrangement uses TRBV18 and TRBJ2-2; tentative D call: TRBD1 (6 bases). V was pared by 0 bases and J by 2 bases, with 13 bases between. The CDR3 totals 17 residues. In germline, CDR1 is KGHSH, CDR2 LQKENI. The CDR3 sequence: CASSPPSQGINTGELFF. DNA of the CDR3: TGTGCCAGCTCACCACCGAGTCAGGGGATTAACACCGGGGAGCTGTTTTTT.

Notes on this clone: The sample contains more than one DNA sequence encoding this CDR3. V gene TRBV2 combines with J gene TRBJ2-3; 7 bases fit TRBD1. The germline CDR1 and CDR2 sequences are SNHLY and FYNNEI. This CDR3 is 13 amino acids long. Trimming removed 6 bases from V and 2 bases from J; junction bases left unmatched: 2. The CDR3 coding sequence is TGTGCCAGCAGGGGACAGCCCACAGATACGCAGTATTTT. It is translated as CASRGQPTDTQYF.

V gene TRBV5-1 combines with J gene TRBJ2-1; TRBD2 matches at 12 bases. Germline CDR1 and CDR2: SGHRS and YFSETQ. The CDR3 is 15 amino acids. Trimming removed 4 bases from V and 8 bases from J; junction bases left unmatched: 7. The CDR3 is CASSETSGSSHEQFF. The CDR3 DNA reads TGCGCCAGCAGCGAGACTAGCGGGAGTAGCCATGAGCAGTTCTTC. Together with reference TRBV5-1 and TRBJ2-1, the CDR3 gives the full variable domain: KAGVTQTPRYLIKTRGQQVTLSCSPISGHRSVSWYQQTPGQGLQFLFEYFSETQRNKGNFPGRFSGRQFSNSRSEMNVSTLELGDSALYLCASSETSGSSHEQFFGPGTRLTVL.

The CDR3 DNA follows: TGCAGCGTGAGACAGGCGGACCCCAATCAGCCCCAGCATTTT. This codes for CSVRQADPNQPQHF. This sequence joins TRBV29-1 and TRBJ1-5; maybe TRBD1 (6 bases). Trimming took 6 bases from V and 3 from J, leaving 15 bases between them. The length of the CDR3 is 14 residues. Germline V gene sequence: CDR1 SQVTM, CDR2 ANQGSEA.

The V gene is TRBV4-3, the J gene TRBJ1-3; TRBD1 matches 7 bases. CDR3 length: 16 amino acids. CDR1 is LGHNA and CDR2 is YSLEER in the germline V gene. V trimming: 0 bases; J trimming: 1 base; junction bases outside the gene matches: 3. The CDR3 nucleotides are TGCGCCAGCAGCCAAGATAGGGGGCTGTCTGGAAACACCATATATTTT. Translating gives CASSQDRGLSGNTIYF.

The chain combines TRBV9 with TRBJ2-1, with 7 bases aligning to TRBD2. This CDR3 region has 14 residues. Germline-derived CDR1 and CDR2 are SGDLS and YYNGEE. Losses at the gene ends were 4 bases for V and 6 bases for J; bases not matched to a gene: 7. CDR3 nucleotide sequence: TGTGCCAGCAGCCCCCAGACTAGCAGCAATGAGCAGTTCTTC. It yields the protein CASSPQTSSNEQFF.

About this clone itself: An end of the junction does not agree with germline; a read error may underlie this. This sequence joins TRBV7-7 and TRBJ2-7; 8 bases line up with TRBD1. The germline V gene has CDR1 SSHAT and CDR2 FNYEAQ (reference sequence). The CDR3 has 15 residues. The CDR3 reads CASRNRDRSPHEQYF. The CDR3, as DNA: TGTGCTAGCAGGAACCGGGACAGGTCCCCCCACGAGCAGTACTTC. Filled out from reference TRBV7-7 and TRBJ2-7, the complete variable domain reads GAGVSQSPRYKVTKRGQDVTLRCDPISSHATLYWYQQALGQGPEFLTYFNYEAQPDKSGLPSDRFSAERPEGSISTLTIQRTEQRDSAMYRCASRNRDRSPHEQYFGPGTRLTVT.

This clone appeared once. This chain uses TRBV7-9 with TRBJ1-2; 7 positions agree with TRBD1. This CDR3 spans 13 amino acids. Germline CDR1 and CDR2: SEHNR and FQNEAQ (reference sequence). J lost 2 bases, V lost 5 bases, and 2 bases had no gene match. CDR3 sequence: CASSTTGNYGYTF. Written as DNA, the CDR3 is TGTGCCAGCAGCACGACAGGGAACTATGGCTACACCTTC.

This chain uses TRBV6-6 with TRBJ2-7; 11 nucleotides agree with TRBD2. Trimming removed 6 bases from V and 6 bases from J; junction bases left unmatched: 7. This CDR3 comprises 14 residues. CDR1 is MNHNY, CDR2 SVGAGI, per germline (reference sequence). CDR3 protein: CASSSLAGVLEQYF. CDR3 DNA: TGTGCCAGCAGCTCACTAGCGGGAGTTCTCGAGCAGTACTTC.

On this clone itself: Other DNA sequences within the sample encode an identical CDR3. V usage is TRBV18 and J usage is TRBJ1-5, with D hard to call. The CDR3 spans 14 residues. V lost 1 base, J lost 1 base, and 5 bases lay in between. CDR1 and CDR2 from the germline V gene are KGHSH and LQKENI. CDR3: CASSPLSSNQPQHF. In nucleotides, the CDR3 is TGTGCCAGCTCACCACTATCCAGCAATCAGCCCCAGCATTTT.

The chain links TRBV16 to TRBJ2-1, with 8 bases aligning to TRBD2. V shed 4 bases, J shed 7 bases, and the junction held 12 bases outside the gene matches. Germline loops: CDR1 KGHSY, CDR2 FQNENV. CDR3 length: 16 amino acids. CDR3 sequence (DNA): TGTGCCAGCAGCCTCTACGGGGGGGCCCGGGGGAATGAGCAGTTCTTC. Its translation: CASSLYGGARGNEQFF.

The V and J genes are TRBV5-1 and TRBJ2-6, with D perhaps given as TRBD1 or TRBD2 (6 bases each). With 6 bases removed from V and 1 base from J, the gap between germline ends came to 11 bases. Germline V lookup: CDR1 SGHRS, CDR2 YFSETQ. CDR3 length: 15 residues. The CDR3 reads CASTRGGSGANVLTF. Here the CDR3 DNA reads TGCGCCAGCACCCGAGGGGGGTCTGGGGCCAACGTCCTGACTTTC.

This chain links TRBV6-1 with TRBJ1-5, with D possibly being TRBD1 (6 bases). Trimming removed 4 bases at V and 3 bases at J, with 13 bases between. Germline V gives CDR1 MNHNS, CDR2 SASEGT. The CDR3 covers 15 residues. CDR3 DNA sequence: TGTGCCAGCAGTGGGCCCGGGGACAACAATCAGCCCCAGCATTTT. Residues: CASSGPGDNNQPQHF.

This chain connects TRBV9 to TRBJ1-5; 8 nucleotides agree with TRBD1. The length of the CDR3 is 13 residues. Germline lookup yields CDR1 SGDLS and CDR2 YYNGEE. V shed 8 bases and J 7 bases; nucleotides not matched to a gene: 8. The CDR3 region has the DNA TGTGCCAGGTTTTTACAGGGGGACCAGCCCCAGCATTTT. Protein: CARFLQGDQPQHF.

The chain recombines TRBV11-2 with TRBJ2-6; TRBD1 or TRBD2 may be the D gene (5 bases each). This CDR3 is 18 amino acids long. The V end lost 5 bases, the J end lost 0 bases, and 17 bases lay between the germline ends. Germline V gene sequence: CDR1 SGHAT, CDR2 FQNNGV. The CDR3 reads CASSHMPGRLSGANVLTF. The CDR3 nucleotides read TGTGCCAGCAGCCACATGCCGGGACGCCTCTCTGGGGCCAACGTCCTGACTTTC.

This clone was detected only once. The V call is TRBV7-2, the J call TRBJ2-5; D not resolved. Per the germline V gene, CDR1 is SGHTA and CDR2 is FQGNSA. This CDR3 region has 14 residues. Trimming took 3 bases from V and 2 from J, leaving 10 bases between them. The CDR3 sequence: CASSFSWGQETQYF. In DNA form, the CDR3 reads TGTGCCAGCAGCTTTAGCTGGGGACAAGAGACCCAGTACTTC.

The rearrangement links TRBV15 to TRBJ2-2, with 10 bases lining up with TRBD1. J lost 4 bases, V lost 3 bases, and 2 bases had no gene match. CDR1 and CDR2 (germline): LNHNV, YYDKDF (reference sequence). The CDR3 is made up of 15 amino acids. CDR3 nucleotides: TGTGCCACCAGCAGGACAGGGGGCAGCACCGGGGAGCTGTTTTTT. This sequence encodes CATSRTGGSTGELFF.

The rearrangement joins TRBV30 to TRBJ1-6; 8 nucleotides agree with TRBD1. Germline values: CDR1 GTSNPN, CDR2 SVGIG (reference sequence). The V gene end was trimmed by 3 bases and the J gene end by 4 bases; junction bases not matched to a gene: 11. This CDR3 is built from 17 residues. The CDR3 reads CAWRRADRGDYNSPLHF. CDR3 nucleotide sequence: TGTGCCTGGAGGAGGGCAGACAGGGGAGATTATAATTCACCCCTCCACTTT.

The chain combines TRBV6-1 with TRBJ1-2; no reliable D call. The germline CDR1 and CDR2 sequences are MNHNS and SASEGT. Trimming left V 6 bases short and J 0 bases short, with 11 bases between. CDR3 length: 14 residues. The CDR3 DNA sequence: TGTGCCAGCAGCCCAGCAGGAGCTAACTATGGCTACACCTTC. This codes for CASSPAGANYGYTF.

V gene TRBV7-9 combines with J gene TRBJ1-2, with TRBD1 matching 7 bases. Germline CDR1 reads SEHNR; CDR2 reads FQNEAQ (reference sequence). After removal of 0 bases from V and 2 bases from J, the junction contained 3 bases not matched to a gene. The CDR3 length is 15 residues. The CDR3 nucleotides are TGTGCCAGCAGCTTAGCACCGACAGGGAACTATGGCTACACCTTC. Residues: CASSLAPTGNYGYTF.

The chain's CDR3 is CASSPGQGILYGYTF. The DNA of the CDR3 is TGTGCCAGCAGTCCCGGCCAGGGTATTTTGTATGGCTACACCTTC. The chain employs TRBV28 and TRBJ1-2; TRBD1 might be the D (5 bases). This CDR3 is built from 15 residues. V shed 5 bases and J shed 5 bases, with 18 bases lying between them. In germline, CDR1 is MDHEN, CDR2 SYDVKM.

The genes are TRBV5-1 and TRBJ2-7; 10 bases fit TRBD1. The CDR3 has 14 amino acids. V lost 0 bases, J lost 7 bases, and 4 bases stayed unmatched. The germline CDR1 and CDR2 sequences are SGHRS and YFSETQ. The CDR3 bases are TGCGCCAGCAGCTTGGCGACAGGGGGCTGGGAGCAGTACTTC. Protein product: CASSLATGGWEQYF.

V gene TRBV28 combines with J gene TRBJ2-3; 9 bases map to TRBD1. V lost 4 bases to trimming and J lost 2 bases; unmatched junction nucleotides: 7. Germline CDR1 is MDHEN and CDR2 is SYDVKM. This CDR3 region has 16 residues. The CDR3 reads CASSSSGTGITDTQYF. The DNA for the CDR3 is TGTGCCAGCAGTTCGTCGGGGACAGGGATCACAGATACGCAGTATTTT.

The J gene is TRBJ1-1, the V gene TRBV7-8; D gene ambiguous. The V gene's germline CDR1 is SGHVS and CDR2 FQNEAQ. V was pared by 7 bases and J by 1 base, with 10 bases between. The CDR3 covers 13 residues. The CDR3 reads CASTVAGNTEAFF. CDR3 in DNA: TGTGCCAGCACGGTAGCGGGGAACACTGAAGCTTTCTTT.

This chain joins TRBV19 and TRBJ1-5; a possible D gene is TRBD1 (6 bases). Germline lookup yields CDR1 LNHDA and CDR2 SQIVND (reference sequence). CDR3 length: 13 residues. V gave up 6 bases and J gave up 4 bases, with 10 bases separating them. The CDR3 nucleotides are TGTGCCAGTAGCGACAGGAAGAATCAGCCCCAGCATTTT. This codes for CASSDRKNQPQHF.